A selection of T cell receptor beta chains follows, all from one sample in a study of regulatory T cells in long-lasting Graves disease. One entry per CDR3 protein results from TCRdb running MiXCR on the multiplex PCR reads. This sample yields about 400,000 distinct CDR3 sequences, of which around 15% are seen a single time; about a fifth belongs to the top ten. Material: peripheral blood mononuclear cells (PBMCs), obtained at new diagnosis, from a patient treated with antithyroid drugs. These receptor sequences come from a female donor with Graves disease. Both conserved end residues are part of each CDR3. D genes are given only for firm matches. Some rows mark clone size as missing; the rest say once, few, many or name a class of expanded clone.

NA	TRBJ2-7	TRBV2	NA	TGTGCCAGCACCGGTTCTGACAGATTACAGCCCTACGAGCAGTACTTC	CASTGSDRLQPYEQYF
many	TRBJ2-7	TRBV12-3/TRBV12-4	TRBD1	TGTGCCAGCAGTCCCGGTCTAGGGGGCCCGAGCGAGCAGTACTTC	CASSPGLGGPSEQYF
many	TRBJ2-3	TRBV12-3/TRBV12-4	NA	TGTGCCAGCAGTTCTAATCGGCAGGGGAGCGGTACGCAGTATTTT	CASSSNRQGSGTQYF
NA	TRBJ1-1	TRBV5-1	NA	TGCGCCAGCAGCTTGCTTTCCCCCCCGAACACTGAAGCTTTCTTT	CASSLLSPPNTEAFF
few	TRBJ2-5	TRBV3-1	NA	TGTGCCAGCAGCCAAGAAGGCTCCAGAAGGTTCCAGTACTTC	CASSQEGSRRFQYF
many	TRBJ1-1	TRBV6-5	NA	TGTGCCAGCAGTTCTCCGGGAGTGAACACTGAAGCTTTCTTT	CASSSPGVNTEAFF
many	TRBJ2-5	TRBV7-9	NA	TGTGCCAGCAGCTTAGCGGAGCACGGTGAAGAGACCCAGTACTTC	CASSLAEHGEETQYF
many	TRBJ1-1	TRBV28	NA	TGTGCCAGCGGTTTATGGGGGAACACTGAAGCTTTCTTT	CASGLWGNTEAFF
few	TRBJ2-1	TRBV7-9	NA	TGTGCCAGCGATGTATACAATGAGCAGTTCTTC	CASDVYNEQFF
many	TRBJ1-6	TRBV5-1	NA	TGCGCCAGCAGCTTGCTCCCAGCGCCTACTAATTCACCCCTCCACTTT	CASSLLPAPTNSPLHF
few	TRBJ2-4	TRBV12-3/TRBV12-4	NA	TGTGCCAGCAGTAGCGGGTGGGACATTCAGTACTTC	CASSSGWDIQYF
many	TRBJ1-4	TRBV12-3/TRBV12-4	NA	TGTGCCAGCAGTCCACCCCATGGGGGCGTTAATGAAAAACTGTTTTTT	CASSPPHGGVNEKLFF
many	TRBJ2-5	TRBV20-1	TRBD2	TGCAGTGGGCAGAGTTTAGCGGGGGAACCTAGGGAGACCCAGTACTTC	CSGQSLAGEPRETQYF
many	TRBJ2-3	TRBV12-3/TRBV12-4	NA	TGTGCCAGCAGTTTTTACCCAGGGGTCGATACGCAGTATTTT	CASSFYPGVDTQYF
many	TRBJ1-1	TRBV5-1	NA	TGCGCCAGCAGCCTTCTCACAGGAGAAGCTTTCTTT	CASSLLTGEAFF
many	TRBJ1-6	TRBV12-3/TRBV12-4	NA	TGTGCCAGCAGTCCATTTCATCTCTCCTATAATTCACCCCTCCACTTT	CASSPFHLSYNSPLHF
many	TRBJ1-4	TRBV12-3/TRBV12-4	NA	TGTGCCAGCACGTCTACGGGGTCCAATGAAAAACTGTTTTTT	CASTSTGSNEKLFF
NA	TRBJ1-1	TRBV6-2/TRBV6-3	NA	TGTGCCAGCAGTTCCGGAGACAGGTTATTTGAAGCTTTCTTT	CASSSGDRLFEAFF
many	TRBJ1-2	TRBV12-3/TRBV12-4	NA	TGTGCCAGCAGTTTAGCGGACAGTGACTATGGCTACACCTTC	CASSLADSDYGYTF
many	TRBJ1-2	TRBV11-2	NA	TGTGCCAGCAGCTTAGAACGGACCTATGGCTACACCTTC	CASSLERTYGYTF
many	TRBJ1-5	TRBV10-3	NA	TGTGCCATCAGCGCTGGAGATCAGCCCCAGCATTTT	CAISAGDQPQHF
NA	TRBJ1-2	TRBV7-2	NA	TGTGCCAGCAGCTTAGGGGGTGTCGGTGGCTACACCTTC	CASSLGGVGGYTF
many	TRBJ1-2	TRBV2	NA	TGTGCCAGCAGTGCGGGCCTCAGGGGCGCAAGGGGCTACACCTTC	CASSAGLRGARGYTF
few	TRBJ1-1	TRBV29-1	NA	TGCAGCGTCGATCCCCACGGGAACACTGAAGCTTTCTTT	CSVDPHGNTEAFF
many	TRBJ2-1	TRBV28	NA	TGTGCCAGCAGTTTTCCGGGCAGAAACTACAATGAGCAGTTCTTC	CASSFPGRNYNEQFF
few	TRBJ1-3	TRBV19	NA	TGTGCCAGTAGAGATACTCGAGGGATCTCCTCTGGAAACACCATATATTTT	CASRDTRGISSGNTIYF
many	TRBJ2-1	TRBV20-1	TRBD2	TGCAGTGTACTAGCGGGATACAATGAGCAGTTCTTC	CSVLAGYNEQFF
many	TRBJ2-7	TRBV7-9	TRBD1	TGTGCCAGCAGCCCAAGGACAGGGGGCGCGGCCGAGCAGTACTTC	CASSPRTGGAAEQYF
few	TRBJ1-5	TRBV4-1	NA	TGCGCCAGCAGCCACCCTGCACAGGGACTGCATCAGCCCCAGCATTTT	CASSHPAQGLHQPQHF
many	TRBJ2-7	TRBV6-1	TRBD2	TGTGCCAGCAGTGAATCCGGACTAGCGGGAGCCTACGAGCAGTACTTC	CASSESGLAGAYEQYF
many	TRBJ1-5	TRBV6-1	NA	TGTGCCAGCAGTGATCAGTATCTCGGTCAGGCCCAGCATTTT	CASSDQYLGQAQHF
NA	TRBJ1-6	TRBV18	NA	TGTGCCAGCTCCGGGACGCGGAATTCACCCCTCCACTTT	CASSGTRNSPLHF
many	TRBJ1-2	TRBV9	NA	TGTGCCAGCAGCGTAGGGGCAGCTATCACATATGGCTACACCTTC	CASSVGAAITYGYTF
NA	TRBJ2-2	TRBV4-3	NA	TGCGCCAGCAGCCAAGATGTCGGGGCCAACACCGGGGAGCTGTTTTTT	CASSQDVGANTGELFF
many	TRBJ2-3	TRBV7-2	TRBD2	TGTGCCAGCAGCTTCCGACTAGCGGGGGATGGCACAGATACGCAGTATTTT	CASSFRLAGDGTDTQYF
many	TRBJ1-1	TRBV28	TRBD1	TGTGCCAGCAGTCCCTTTTTGGGGACAGGGAGTTGGAACACTGAAGCTTTCTTT	CASSPFLGTGSWNTEAFF
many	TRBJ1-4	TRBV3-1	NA	TGTGCCAGCAGCCCTTATACAGGGCAGGAACTGTTTTTT	CASSPYTGQELFF
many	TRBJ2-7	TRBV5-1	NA	TGCGCCAGCAGCACCTCCGAGAGCTCCTACGAGCAGTACTTC	CASSTSESSYEQYF
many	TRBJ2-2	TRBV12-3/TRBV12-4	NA	TGTGCCAGCAGTTTGGGGGGGGCGGTTACCGGGGAGCTGTTTTTT	CASSLGGAVTGELFF
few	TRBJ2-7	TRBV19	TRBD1	TGTGCCAGTAGTCAGCTCGGGACAGGGGGCGAGCACGAGCAGTACTTC	CASSQLGTGGEHEQYF
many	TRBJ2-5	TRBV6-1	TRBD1	TGTGCCAGCAGGCCTCCGGGACAGGGGTTTCAAGAGACCCAGTACTTC	CASRPPGQGFQETQYF
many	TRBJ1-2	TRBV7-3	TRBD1	TGTGCCAGCAGCTTATGGGCCCGGACAGGGCCCGAAATTAACTATGGCTACACCTTC	CASSLWARTGPEINYGYTF
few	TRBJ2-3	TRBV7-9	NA	TGTGCCAGCAGCTGGTACGGGGCGGGTTTTTCCACAGATACGCAGTATTTT	CASSWYGAGFSTDTQYF
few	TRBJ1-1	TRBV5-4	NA	TGTGCCAGCAGCTTGGTTGGGGCACCCTACGAAGCTTTCTTT	CASSLVGAPYEAFF
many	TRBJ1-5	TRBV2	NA	TGTGCCAGCAGTGAAGGGGAGGGCAACCAGCCCCAGCATTTT	CASSEGEGNQPQHF